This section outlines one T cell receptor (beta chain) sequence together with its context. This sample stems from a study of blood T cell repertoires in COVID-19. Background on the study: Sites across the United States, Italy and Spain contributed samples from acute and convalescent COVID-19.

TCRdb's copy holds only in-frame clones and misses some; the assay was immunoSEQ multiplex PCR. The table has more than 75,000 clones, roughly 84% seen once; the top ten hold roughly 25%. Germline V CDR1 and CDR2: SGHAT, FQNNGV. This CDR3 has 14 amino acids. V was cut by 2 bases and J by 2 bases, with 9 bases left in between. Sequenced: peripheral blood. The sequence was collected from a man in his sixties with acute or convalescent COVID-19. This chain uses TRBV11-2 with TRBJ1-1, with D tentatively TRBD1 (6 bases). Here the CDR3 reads CASSLRGGNTEAFF. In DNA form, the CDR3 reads TGTGCCAGCAGCTTAAGGGGGGGCAACACTGAAGCTTTCTTT.